The 19 T cell receptor beta chains given below trace back to one sample, sequenced in a study of blood T cell repertoires in COVID-19. Here immunoSEQ multiplex PCR was the method, and the copy in TCRdb shows in-frame clones only, minus some. Of hundreds of thousands of clones in the sample, around 90% were seen once. Sequencing was done on a sample of peripheral blood. The receptor set was obtained from a woman in her forties with COVID-19, enrolled during active disease.

This clone was seen once. The rearrangement links TRBV5-6 to TRBJ1-2; D gene uncertain. This CDR3 region has 16 residues. From germline, CDR1 is SGHDT and CDR2 YYEEEE. V lost 4 bases, J lost 0 bases, and 16 bases lay in between. Here the CDR3 reads CASSRGSGGPNYGYTF. For the CDR3, the DNA is TGTGCCAGCAGCCGCGGGTCGGGAGGGCCTAACTATGGCTACACCTTC. The variable domain in full, completed from reference TRBV5-6 and TRBJ1-2, reads DAGVTQSPTHLIKTRGQQVTLRCSPKSGHDTVSWYQQALGQGPQFIFQYYEEEERQRGNFPDRFSGHQFPNYSSELNVNALLLGDSALYLCASSRGSGGPNYGYTFGSGTRLTVV.

The rearrangement links TRBV27 to TRBJ1-2; weak D call: TRBD1 (5 bases). This CDR3 comprises 16 residues. Germline lookup yields CDR1 MNHEY and CDR2 SMNVEV (reference sequence). V was pared by 0 bases and J by 6 bases, with 17 bases between. The CDR3 is CASSLSLGRAGDGYTF. DNA for the CDR3: TGTGCCAGCAGTTTATCCCTCGGCAGGGCTGGAGATGGCTACACCTTC.

The chain links TRBV7-6 to TRBJ2-3, with D tentatively TRBD1 (5 bases). The V end lost 6 bases, the J end lost 1 base, and 20 bases lay between the germline ends. The CDR3 runs to 17 residues. In germline, CDR1 is SGHVS, CDR2 FNYEAQ. The CDR3 DNA reads as TGTGCCAGCAGTCCGATGGGGCAGAGGAAAGGCACAGATACGCAGTATTTT. Protein product: CASSPMGQRKGTDTQYF.

The chain joins TRBV27 to TRBJ1-2; the match to TRBD1 covers 9 bases. Per germline, CDR1 MNHEY and CDR2 SMNVEV (reference sequence). After removal of 8 bases from V and 8 bases from J, the junction contained 9 bases not matched to a gene. The CDR3 is 13 residues long. As DNA, the CDR3 is TGTGCCAGCTCTGGGACAGGGAAAAAGGGCTACACCTTC. It codes for CASSGTGKKGYTF.

As regards this clone: The junction shows a germline mismatch at one end, possibly a read error. The rearrangement joins TRBV28 to TRBJ2-5; D is possibly TRBD2 (5 bases). CDR3 length equals 13 residues. Per germline, CDR1 MDHEN and CDR2 SYDVKM. This CDR3 is CASREGNQETQYF. The CDR3 nucleotides are TGTGCCAGCAGAGAGGGAAACCAGGAGACCCAGTACTTC. Combining the CDR3 with reference TRBV28 and TRBJ2-5 gives the whole variable domain DVKVTQSSRYLVKRTGEKVFLECVQDMDHENMFWYRQDPGLGLRLIYFSYDVKMKEKGDIPEGYSVSREKKERFSLILESASTNQTSMYLCASREGNQETQYFGPGTRLLVL.

The rearrangement links TRBV7-2 to TRBJ1-6; 9 bases align to TRBD1. The CDR3 totals 13 residues. Germline V gives CDR1 SGHTA, CDR2 FQGNSA. V shed 5 bases and J 10 bases; nucleotides not matched to a gene: 3. CDR3 protein: CASSDRGDSPLHF. DNA for the CDR3: TGTGCCAGCAGCGACAGGGGGGACTCACCCCTCCACTTT. The full variable domain, in which reference TRBV7-2 and TRBJ1-6 provide the parts outside the CDR3, is GAGVSQSPSNKVTEKGKDVELRCDPISGHTALYWYRQSLGQGLEFLIYFQGNSAPDKSGLPSDRFSAERTGGSVSTLTIQRTQQEDSAVYLCASSDRGDSPLHFGNGTRLTVT.

The CDR3 nucleotides are TGTGCCAGCAGCTACACGATTTCACCCCTCCACTTT. Protein sequence: CASSYTISPLHF. The rearrangement joins TRBV14 to TRBJ1-6; D is unresolved. V was shortened by 5 bases and J by 9 bases, with 8 bases between the two germline ends. Germline lookup yields CDR1 SGHDN and CDR2 FVKESK. The CDR3 runs 12 residues.

The genes are TRBV4-3 and TRBJ2-7; 7 bases fit TRBD1. The ends lost 0 bases at V and 1 base at J; junction bases unmatched: 6. Germline assignment: CDR1 LGHNA and CDR2 YSLEER. The CDR3 sequence is 16 residues long. The CDR3 region is CASSQDLKQGSYEQYF. The CDR3 nucleotides are TGCGCCAGCAGCCAAGATCTCAAACAGGGGTCCTACGAGCAGTACTTC.

The chain combines TRBV27 with TRBJ1-1; TRBD1 might be the D (5 bases). The CDR3 consists of 13 residues. Germline V gives CDR1 MNHEY, CDR2 SMNVEV (reference sequence). Trimming removed 8 bases from V and 11 bases from J, with 21 bases in between. CDR3 amino acids: CASRPGGLGGAFF. The CDR3 nucleotides are TGTGCCAGCCGACCCGGGGGTTTGGGAGGGGCTTTCTTT.

Worth noting for this clone: A read error may produce the germline difference seen at one junction end. This chain links TRBV19 with TRBJ2-1; D ambiguous. Germline V lookup: CDR1 LNHDA, CDR2 SQIVND (reference sequence). The CDR3 runs 16 residues. This CDR3 is CASSLERVSSYNEQFF. As DNA, the CDR3 is TGTGCCAGTAGTTTAGAGAGAGTTAGCTCCTACAATGAGCAGTTCTTC.

The chain couples TRBV27 to TRBJ2-7; 7 bases fit TRBD2. The CDR3 length is 16 residues. J was trimmed by 1 base and V by 7 bases; bases with no gene match: 13. The germline V gene has CDR1 MNHEY and CDR2 SMNVEV (reference sequence). In nucleotides, the CDR3 is TGTGCCAGCACCCTCTGGGGGGGTAAGGGGTCCTACGAGCAGTACTTC. It yields the protein CASTLWGGKGSYEQYF.

This clone appeared once. The chain recombines TRBV5-1 with TRBJ1-2; 10 nucleotides match TRBD1. The CDR3 is 16 residues long. Germline lookup yields CDR1 SGHRS and CDR2 YFSETQ. V was clipped by 3 bases and J by 4 bases; unmatched bases: 9. The CDR3 loop is CASSSNWDRGIYGYTF. Written as DNA, the CDR3 is TGCGCCAGCAGCTCCAACTGGGACAGGGGAATCTATGGCTACACCTTC.

J is TRBJ2-7 and V is TRBV5-5; D is uncertain. In germline, CDR1 is SGHKS, CDR2 YYEKEE (reference sequence). Trimming left V 1 base short and J 0 bases short, with 11 bases between. The CDR3 is 15 amino acids. CDR3 loop: CASSLNTASSYEQYF. DNA for the CDR3: TGTGCCAGCAGCTTGAACACAGCAAGCTCCTACGAGCAGTACTTC.

V usage is TRBV7-2 and J usage is TRBJ2-6, with D possibly matching TRBD1 (6 bases). Trimming cost V 4 bases and J 0 bases, with 13 bases left between them. Germline CDR1 SGHTA, CDR2 FQGNSA. This CDR3 is built from 17 residues. The CDR3 protein is CASSSPGAYSGANVLTF. The CDR3 DNA reads as TGTGCCAGCAGCTCCCCAGGGGCCTACTCTGGGGCCAACGTCCTGACTTTC.

V usage is TRBV6-5 and J usage is TRBJ2-1; D is perhaps TRBD1 (5 bases). The germline V and J ends were trimmed by 6 bases and 7 bases, with 19 bases remaining between them. Germline V gene sequence: CDR1 MNHEY, CDR2 SVGAGI. The CDR3 has 15 amino acids. The CDR3 coding sequence is TGTGCCAGCAGATATGTAGGCGCAGGGTGGAATGAGCAGTTCTTC. Translated: CASRYVGAGWNEQFF.

V and J are TRBV5-1 and TRBJ2-1; possibly TRBD2 for D (5 bases). Between the trimmed V and J ends, which lost 4 bases and 2 bases, there was a span of 16 bases. The CDR3 has 16 residues. Germline V gene sequence: CDR1 SGHRS, CDR2 YFSETQ. CDR3 sequence reads: CASSTLKRTPYNEQFF. In DNA form, the CDR3 reads TGCGCCAGCAGCACCCTAAAGCGGACCCCCTACAATGAGCAGTTCTTC.

The chain uses TRBV7-8 and TRBJ2-7, with D possibly matching TRBD1 (6 bases). The V gene's germline CDR1 is SGHVS and CDR2 FQNEAQ. V lost 1 base and J lost 2, with 9 bases in between. There are 14 residues in the CDR3. As DNA, the CDR3 is TGTGCCAGCAGCTTAGGACAGGAGACCTACGAGCAGTACTTC. Encoded protein: CASSLGQETYEQYF. Full variable domain (outside the CDR3, taken from reference TRBV7-8 and TRBJ2-7): GAGVSQSPRYKVAKRGQDVALRCDPISGHVSLFWYQQALGQGPEFLTYFQNEAQLDKSGLPSDRFFAERPEGSVSTLKIQRTQQEDSAVYLCASSLGQETYEQYFGPGTRLTVT.

This chain links TRBV19 with TRBJ1-5, with no clear D. The V end lost 3 bases, the J end lost 3 bases, and 24 bases lay between the germline ends. CDR1 LNHDA and CDR2 SQIVND come from the germline V gene (reference sequence). The CDR3 length is 19 residues. The CDR3 region has the DNA TGTGCCAGTAGTATGCTGCTGGTCGTGCAGTCGATAAACAATCAGCCCCAGCATTTT. Its protein product is CASSMLLVVQSINNQPQHF.

The rearrangement joins TRBV7-2 to TRBJ2-1; 7 positions match TRBD1. V was pared by 5 bases and J by 7 bases, with 11 bases of the junction left unmatched. This CDR3 has 15 residues. In germline, CDR1 is SGHTA, CDR2 FQGNSA. In nucleotides, the CDR3 is TGTGCCAGCAGCGCTGGAGACAGGGTGACGAATGAGCAGTTCTTC. This encodes CASSAGDRVTNEQFF.